The 4 T cell receptor beta chains in this list originate from one sample, sequenced in a study of OX40 agonist ivuxolimab in advanced cancers. Clones were sequenced by immunoSEQ multiplex PCR, and TCRdb holds only the in-frame ones, with some missing. This table holds about 69,000 clones, around 90% found once. The sample in question was CD4+ or CD8+ T cells sorted from blood, obtained in a trial of the OX40 agonist ivuxolimab. The receptor source for this set is an adult with an advanced solid tumor such as melanoma, head and neck, liver or kidney cancer.

This chain links TRBV7-9 with TRBJ2-5, with TRBD2 identical over 7 bases. J gave up 5 bases and V 4 bases, and 13 bases lay outside the gene matches. Germline assignment: CDR1 SEHNR and CDR2 FQNEAQ (reference sequence). CDR3 length: 16 amino acids. CDR3 coding DNA: TGTGCCAGCAGCTCCCGGGGCGGGAGCGGTGTGGAGACCCAGTACTTC. As protein: CASSSRGGSGVETQYF. The full variable domain, its missing parts supplied by reference TRBV7-9 and TRBJ2-5, is DTGVSQNPRHKITKRGQNVTFRCDPISEHNRLYWYRQTLGQGPEFLTYFQNEAQLEKSRLLSDRFSAERPKGSFSTLEIQRTEQGDSAMYLCASSSRGGSGVETQYFGPGTRLLVL.

The chain carries TRBV18 and TRBJ2-2, with 11 nucleotides matching TRBD2. J gave up 4 bases and V 2 bases, and 6 bases lay outside the gene matches. The CDR3 consists of 17 residues. Per germline, CDR1 KGHSH and CDR2 LQKENI. CDR3 DNA sequence: TGTGCCAGCTCACCAATAACTGGACTAGCGGGCACCGGGGAGCTGTTTTTT. It codes for CASSPITGLAGTGELFF.

The chain employs TRBV5-1 and TRBJ1-6, with D maybe TRBD1 (5 bases). V was clipped by 0 bases and J by 7 bases, with 8 bases between them. The CDR3 covers 14 residues. CDR1 and CDR2 (germline): SGHRS, YFSETQ. The CDR3 DNA is TGCGCCAGCAGCTTGGGACAGACCAATTCACCCCTCCACTTT. The encoded protein is CASSLGQTNSPLHF.

The genes are TRBV7-2 and TRBJ1-6, with D possibly matching TRBD1 (5 bases). Trimming stripped 5 bases from V and 10 bases from J, with 18 bases between. The CDR3 loop spans 15 amino acids. Germline V lookup: CDR1 SGHTA, CDR2 FQGNSA. The CDR3 reads CASSQVGQGGSPLHF. The DNA of the CDR3 is TGTGCCAGCAGCCAGGTGGGGCAGGGAGGATCACCCCTCCACTTT.